The 20 T cell receptor beta chains reported below all come from one sample, sequenced in a study of shared clonotypes between healthy human individuals. Clones were read by immunoSEQ multiplex PCR, and TCRdb kept only the in-frame ones, dropping some. The sample yields about 660,000 clones, over 65% seen once. Sequencing used memory CD4+ T cells sorted from blood. The subset here: CD45RA-negative fraction. These receptors originate from a woman in her 30s in good health.

The J gene is TRBJ1-2, the V gene TRBV6-5, with TRBD1 matching 9 bases. Germline-derived CDR1 and CDR2 are MNHEY and SVGAGI. The CDR3 covers 13 residues. The V and J ends lost 6 bases and 7 bases, in that order; junction bases with no gene match: 6. The DNA of the CDR3 is TGTGCCAGCAGCCTACAGGGGGCGCGTGGCTACACCTTC. It yields the protein CASSLQGARGYTF.

This clone was found once. The CDR3 sequence is CASSPAGGQGLQYF. The CDR3 DNA is TGCGCCAGCAGCCCAGCGGGAGGGCAAGGCCTACAGTACTTC. This chain connects TRBV5-1 to TRBJ2-7; 10 bases are shared with TRBD2. This CDR3 region has 14 residues. Germline V gene sequence: CDR1 SGHRS, CDR2 YFSETQ. The V segment lost 4 bases and the J segment 10 bases; nucleotides outside the gene matches: 11.

CDR3 residues: CASSGRQGRNGYTF. The CDR3 bases are TGTGCCAGCAGTGGACGGCAAGGGAGGAATGGCTACACCTTC. The chain has TRBV6-5 and TRBJ1-2, with no clear D. V was shortened by 5 bases and J by 6 bases, with 16 bases between the two germline ends. The CDR3 has 14 amino acids. CDR1 and CDR2 from the germline V gene are MNHEY and SVGAGI.

The V gene is TRBV6-6, the J gene TRBJ2-4; D gene uncertain. The germline V gene has CDR1 MNHNY and CDR2 SVGAGI (reference sequence). Deletions cut 3 bases from V and 3 bases from J, with 12 bases between. The CDR3 totals 15 residues. CDR3 DNA: TGTGCCAGCAGTTATTATATCCTCGGCAAAAACATTCAGTACTTC. Translating gives CASSYYILGKNIQYF.

The rearrangement joins TRBV4-1 to TRBJ2-2; TRBD2 matches at 12 bases. V was pared by 1 base and J by 5 bases, with 5 bases of the junction left unmatched. The CDR3 length is 17 residues. Germline values: CDR1 MGHRA, CDR2 YSYEKL. The DNA of the CDR3 is TGCGCCAGCAGCCAAGGACTAGCGGGAGTAGTAACCGGGGAGCTGTTTTTT. Amino acid sequence: CASSQGLAGVVTGELFF.

V usage is TRBV11-1 and J usage is TRBJ1-6; no clear D gene. CDR1 is SGHAT and CDR2 is FQDESV in the germline V gene (reference sequence). Trimming pared 3 bases from V and 6 bases from J, leaving 9 bases between. CDR3 length equals 14 residues. The CDR3, as DNA: TGTGCCAGCAGCTTTGGTGGCCGTAATTCACCCCTCCACTTT. Amino acids: CASSFGGRNSPLHF. Using reference TRBV11-1 and TRBJ1-6 for the parts outside the CDR3, the full variable domain is EAEVAQSPRYKITEKSQAVAFWCDPISGHATLYWYRQILGQGPELLVQFQDESVVDDSQLPKDRFSAERLKGVDSTLKIQPAELGDSAMYLCASSFGGRNSPLHFGNGTRLTVT.

The V gene is TRBV4-2, the J gene TRBJ2-3, with a possible D match to TRBD2 (5 bases). The CDR3 length is 14 residues. Looked up from germline, CDR1 is LGHNA and CDR2 is YNFKEQ. With 5 bases removed from V and 3 bases from J, the gap between germline ends came to 12 bases. CDR3 protein: CASSVPPGTDTQYF. In nucleotides, the CDR3 is TGTGCCAGCAGCGTACCGCCGGGGACAGATACGCAGTATTTT.

This chain links TRBV5-8 with TRBJ1-1; a possible D gene is TRBD1 (6 bases). With 0 bases removed from V and 3 bases from J, the gap between germline ends came to 9 bases. The CDR3 has 14 amino acids. Germline loops: CDR1 SGHTS, CDR2 YDEGEE. The CDR3 nucleotides are TGTGCCAGCAGCTTGGATGGGACACACACTGAAGCTTTCTTT. Encoded protein: CASSLDGTHTEAFF.

In its sample, this clone was seen once. The rearrangement uses TRBV30 and TRBJ1-3, with 7 positions matching TRBD1. The germline CDR1 and CDR2 sequences are GTSNPN and SVGIG (reference sequence). This CDR3 has 14 residues. Losses at the gene ends were 7 bases for V and 2 bases for J; bases not matched to a gene: 8. The CDR3 here is CALSPQGAGNTIYF. CDR3 nucleotide sequence: TGTGCCTTATCTCCCCAGGGGGCTGGAAACACCATATATTTT. The full variable domain, in which reference TRBV30 and TRBJ1-3 provide the parts outside the CDR3, is SQTIHQWPATLVQPVGSPLSLECTVEGTSNPNLYWYRQAAGRGLQLLFYSVGIGQISSEVPQNLSASRPQDRQFILSSKKLLLSDSGFYLCALSPQGAGNTIYFGEGSWLTVV.

The rearrangement uses TRBV6-5 and TRBJ2-7; 7 bases fit TRBD1. This CDR3 is 14 amino acids long. V was pared by 2 bases and J by 3 bases, with 4 bases of the junction left unmatched. CDR1 is MNHEY and CDR2 is SVGAGI in the germline V gene. The CDR3 sequence is CASSYGWDSYEQYF. The CDR3 nucleotides read TGTGCCAGCAGTTACGGGTGGGACAGCTACGAGCAGTACTTC.

The chain links TRBV7-9 to TRBJ2-7; 8 bases align to TRBD1. Germline values: CDR1 SEHNR, CDR2 FQNEAQ (reference sequence). The V and J ends lost 3 bases and 3 bases, in that order; junction bases with no gene match: 7. The CDR3 is 15 amino acids. CDR3 DNA: TGTGCCAGCAGCTTCCGTGGGACAGGTCACTACGAGCAGTACTTC. Translation: CASSFRGTGHYEQYF.

A few counts support this clone. The V call is TRBV6-1, the J call TRBJ2-1; 7 bases fit TRBD1. The CDR3 contains 16 residues. Germline CDR1 is MNHNS and CDR2 is SASEGT. V lost 0 bases, J lost 5 bases, and 7 bases stayed unmatched. CDR3 sequence: CASSEAPQGVNNEQFF. For the CDR3, the DNA is TGTGCCAGCAGTGAAGCCCCCCAGGGGGTAAACAATGAGCAGTTCTTC.

The rearrangement links TRBV18 to TRBJ2-1; 16 bases fit TRBD2. Trimming took 8 bases from V and 8 from J; bases not matched to a gene: 9. From germline, CDR1 is KGHSH and CDR2 LQKENI. The CDR3 is 16 residues long. The CDR3 reads CASRTSGTSGRDEQFF. CDR3 sequence (DNA): TGTGCCAGCCGGACGTCCGGGACTAGCGGGAGGGATGAGCAGTTCTTC.

The chain uses TRBV6-1 and TRBJ1-3, with D tentatively TRBD1 (6 bases). CDR3 size: 16 residues. Germline V CDR1 and CDR2: MNHNS, SASEGT. Deletions cut 2 bases from V and 0 bases from J, with 11 bases between. CDR3 amino acids: CASSEYRVFSGNTIYF. CDR3 DNA: TGTGCCAGCAGTGAATACAGGGTCTTCTCTGGAAACACCATATATTTT.

This clone was counted once. The chain uses TRBV21-1 and TRBJ2-7; the D segment call TRBD1 is taken from the table without a DNA check. TRBV21-1 is shown as a pseudogene. CDR3 length: 12 residues. CDR3 in amino acids: CPRQDAPYEQYF. The DNA for the CDR3 is TGTCCCCGGCAGGATGCCCCCTACGAGCAGTACTTC.

As concerns this clone: One junction end disagrees with the germline gene, perhaps due to a read error. The V gene is TRBV6-1, the J gene TRBJ2-7; D is unclear. The CDR3 runs to 13 residues. Germline values: CDR1 MNHNS, CDR2 SASEGT. The CDR3 region has the DNA TGTGCCATCAGTGAGTCGAGCGTCCACGAGCAGTACTTC. It encodes CAISESSVHEQYF.

The chain recombines TRBV7-8 with TRBJ2-5; no clear D. Germline values: CDR1 SGHVS, CDR2 FQNEAQ. With 4 bases removed from V and 6 bases from J, the gap between germline ends came to 18 bases. The CDR3 is 15 amino acids. CDR3 bases: TGTGCCAGCAGCTCCCTCACACTGGACGTACAGACCCAGTACTTC. Its translation: CASSSLTLDVQTQYF.

This rearrangement joins TRBV19 to TRBJ2-1; D is perhaps TRBD2 (6 bases). The V end was cut by 3 bases, the J end by 1 base, with 13 bases between. Germline loops: CDR1 LNHDA, CDR2 SQIVND (reference sequence). CDR3 length: 16 amino acids. CDR3 in amino acids: CASSIGGSNSYNEQFF. Here the CDR3 DNA reads TGTGCCAGTAGTATCGGAGGGTCCAATTCCTACAATGAGCAGTTCTTC.

This clone has a handful of counts. The CDR3 sequence: CASRIGTGGSGANVLTF. CDR3 DNA sequence: TGTGCCAGCCGTATCGGGACAGGAGGCTCTGGGGCCAACGTCCTGACTTTC. The chain carries TRBV28 and TRBJ2-6, with TRBD1 matching over 8 bases. CDR3 length equals 17 residues. Trimming cost V 8 bases and J 0 bases; bases outside gene matches: 9. Germline-derived CDR1 and CDR2 are MDHEN and SYDVKM.

A word on this clone: The junction does not match germline at one end; this may be a read error. This sequence joins TRBV7-9 and TRBJ2-7; 7 nucleotides line up with TRBD1. CDR3 size: 12 residues. CDR1 is SEHNR and CDR2 is FQNEAQ in the germline V gene (reference sequence). The CDR3 DNA sequence: TGTGCCAGCAGCCCCAGCCCAGACAGGGCTGACTTC. It is translated as CASSPSPDRADF.